These 17 T cell receptor beta chains were all obtained from the same sample, sequenced in a study of blood T cell repertoires in COVID-19. TCRdb's table, derived via immunoSEQ multiplex PCR, lists solely in-frame clones and lacks some. Seen here are 150,000 to 200,000 clones, approximately 86% observed once, and the top ten hold 7%. Input material: peripheral blood. The receptors derive from an elderly woman in a cohort sampled during active or convalescent COVID-19.

V is TRBV18 and J is TRBJ2-7, with D maybe TRBD2 (6 bases). The CDR3 loop spans 12 amino acids. Between the trimmed V and J ends, which lost 1 base and 6 bases, there was a span of 7 bases. Germline CDR1 reads KGHSH; CDR2 reads LQKENI. Written as DNA, the CDR3 is TGTGCCAGCTCACCACAGGGAGGCGAGCAGTACTTC. It codes for CASSPQGGEQYF.

As concerns this clone: The same CDR3 arises from other DNA sequences in this sample as well. The genes are TRBV4-3 and TRBJ2-7; D gene ambiguous. The CDR3 spans 15 residues. The germline V and J ends were trimmed by 0 bases and 1 base, with 10 bases remaining between them. Germline assignment: CDR1 LGHNA and CDR2 YSLEER. The CDR3 here is CASSQDHRGSYEQYF. DNA of the CDR3: TGCGCCAGCAGCCAAGATCATCGCGGTTCCTACGAGCAGTACTTC.

This chain joins TRBV18 and TRBJ2-3; D not certain. Germline CDR1 is KGHSH and CDR2 is LQKENI. V lost 3 bases, J lost 0 bases, and 7 bases lay in between. This CDR3 region has 14 residues. CDR3: CASSPGVSTDTQYF. DNA for the CDR3: TGTGCCAGCTCACCGGGCGTGAGCACAGATACGCAGTATTTT.

This clone was seen only a few times. This chain uses TRBV27 with TRBJ2-1, with 7 bases fitting TRBD1. This CDR3 comprises 14 residues. CDR1 is MNHEY and CDR2 is SMNVEV in the germline V gene (reference sequence). Losses at the gene ends were 6 bases for V and 6 bases for J; bases not matched to a gene: 8. DNA of the CDR3: TGTGCCAGCAGAGCCATGACAGGGCTCAATGAGCAGTTCTTC. It yields the protein CASRAMTGLNEQFF.

The chain uses TRBV5-1 and TRBJ2-1, with 7 bases that match TRBD1. The CDR3 is 15 residues long. V shed 2 bases, J shed 4 bases, and the junction held 6 bases outside the gene matches. The V gene's germline CDR1 is SGHRS and CDR2 YFSETQ. CDR3 sequence: CASSFRDRQYNEQFF. As DNA, the CDR3 is TGCGCCAGCAGCTTCCGGGACAGACAATACAATGAGCAGTTCTTC.

The chain carries TRBV13 and TRBJ2-7; maybe TRBD1 (5 bases). V was pared by 6 bases and J by 2 bases, with 8 bases between. CDR3 length equals 12 residues. Germline-derived CDR1 and CDR2 are PRHDT and FYEKMQ (reference sequence). CDR3 sequence reads: CASRGLPYEQYF. The CDR3 nucleotides read TGTGCCAGCAGGGGGCTACCCTACGAGCAGTACTTC.

The chain employs TRBV7-2 and TRBJ2-5; D is unclear. Trimming took 2 bases from V and 5 from J, leaving 12 bases between them. Germline V gives CDR1 SGHTA, CDR2 FQGNSA. The CDR3 contains 14 residues. The CDR3 region is CASSLNLRFETQYF. DNA of the CDR3: TGTGCCAGCAGCTTAAATTTACGGTTCGAGACCCAGTACTTC.

The chain links TRBV5-4 to TRBJ1-2; no clear D gene. Germline loops: CDR1 SGHNT, CDR2 YYREEE (reference sequence). The CDR3 length is 15 residues. Trimming removed 4 bases from V and 4 bases from J, with 17 bases in between. The CDR3 DNA reads as TGTGCCAGCAGCCAGCAAGACCGCGACTTCTATGGCTACACCTTC. Translated: CASSQQDRDFYGYTF. The complete variable domain, with remaining parts taken from reference TRBV5-4 and TRBJ1-2, reads ETGVTQSPTHLIKTRGQQVTLRCSSQSGHNTVSWYQQALGQGPQFIFQYYREEENGRGNFPPRFSGLQFPNYSSELNVNALELDDSALYLCASSQQDRDFYGYTFGSGTRLTVV.

The J gene is TRBJ1-2, the V gene TRBV9, with a tentative D call TRBD1 (5 bases). The V and J ends lost 0 bases and 6 bases respectively, with 15 bases between them. Germline V gives CDR1 SGDLS, CDR2 YYNGEE. This CDR3 has 15 amino acids. In nucleotides, the CDR3 is TGTGCCAGCAGCGTAGCGGCGTCAGGGCAACATGGCTACACCTTC. Translating it yields CASSVAASGQHGYTF.

This chain connects TRBV14 to TRBJ1-2, with D maybe TRBD1 (5 bases). Germline V gene data show CDR1 as SGHDN and CDR2 as FVKESK. CDR3 length equals 17 residues. V was cut by 4 bases and J by 3 bases, with 21 bases left in between. The chain's CDR3 is CASSPTRGIRTDYGYTF. The CDR3 DNA is TGTGCCAGCAGCCCGACAAGGGGAATTAGGACCGACTATGGCTACACCTTC.

The chain has TRBV7-9 and TRBJ2-1, with 7 bases identical to TRBD2. The length of the CDR3 is 15 residues. CDR1 is SEHNR, CDR2 FQNEAQ, per germline (reference sequence). J was trimmed by 0 bases and V by 5 bases; bases with no gene match: 4. The CDR3 region has the DNA TGTGCCAGCAGCGGGAGCGGGAACTCCTACAATGAGCAGTTCTTC. It specifies CASSGSGNSYNEQFF.

The rearrangement joins TRBV7-2 to TRBJ1-1; D is possibly TRBD1 (5 bases). In germline, CDR1 is SGHTA, CDR2 FQGNSA. This CDR3 contains 15 residues. The V end was cut by 5 bases, the J end by 0 bases, with 13 bases between. In DNA, the CDR3 is TGTGCCAGCAGCCCGGGGGGGGGATTGAACACTGAAGCTTTCTTT. Its translation: CASSPGGGLNTEAFF. The full variable domain, its missing parts supplied by reference TRBV7-2 and TRBJ1-1, is GAGVSQSPSNKVTEKGKDVELRCDPISGHTALYWYRQSLGQGLEFLIYFQGNSAPDKSGLPSDRFSAERTGGSVSTLTIQRTQQEDSAVYLCASSPGGGLNTEAFFGQGTRLTVV.

This sequence joins TRBV11-2 and TRBJ2-2, with TRBD1 matching over 7 bases. V dropped 5 bases and J dropped 0; count of bases not matched to a gene: 3. The length of the CDR3 is 15 residues. Germline CDR1 is SGHAT and CDR2 is FQNNGV. CDR3 nucleotide sequence: TGTGCCAGCAGCCCGGGACAGTCGAACACCGGGGAGCTGTTTTTT. Encoded protein: CASSPGQSNTGELFF. Drawing the rest from reference TRBV11-2 and TRBJ2-2, the complete variable domain is EAGVAQSPRYKIIEKRQSVAFWCNPISGHATLYWYQQILGQGPKLLIQFQNNGVVDDSQLPKDRFSAERLKGVDSTLKIQPAKLEDSAVYLCASSPGQSNTGELFFGEGSRLTVL.

The V call is TRBV5-1, the J call TRBJ1-1, with 7 bases that match TRBD1. Germline CDR1 and CDR2: SGHRS and YFSETQ. With V trimmed by 4 bases and J by 5 bases, 14 bases remained unmatched. CDR3 length: 16 amino acids. CDR3 amino acids: CASSPTTGVVWTEAFF. The CDR3 DNA follows: TGCGCCAGCAGCCCCACTACAGGGGTCGTATGGACTGAAGCTTTCTTT.

The chain uses TRBV19 and TRBJ2-7, with TRBD2 matching over 8 bases. J was trimmed by 0 bases and V by 5 bases; bases with no gene match: 6. The CDR3 contains 15 residues. Per the germline V gene, CDR1 is LNHDA and CDR2 is SQIVND (reference sequence). The CDR3 loop is CASSPQAGVSYEQYF. CDR3 bases: TGTGCCAGTAGTCCACAAGCGGGGGTCTCCTACGAGCAGTACTTC.

CDR3 protein: CASSPAPTQSRSINYGYTF. CDR3 bases: TGTGCCAGCAGTCCAGCTCCCACTCAGAGCCGGAGCATTAACTATGGCTACACCTTC. The chain couples TRBV6-6 to TRBJ1-2; D not certain. The CDR3 is 19 amino acids. The V gene lost 5 bases and the J gene lost 1 base, with 26 bases spanning the gap. The germline CDR1 and CDR2 sequences are MNHNY and SVGAGI (reference sequence).

In this sample, this clone turned up once. V is TRBV18 and J is TRBJ2-7, with D possibly being TRBD1 (5 bases). Germline CDR1 reads KGHSH; CDR2 reads LQKENI. The CDR3 extends over 11 amino acids. V was trimmed by 6 bases and J by 2 bases, leaving 5 bases between them. CDR3 bases: TGTGCCAGCTCGGACACCTACGAGCAGTACTTC. Residues: CASSDTYEQYF.